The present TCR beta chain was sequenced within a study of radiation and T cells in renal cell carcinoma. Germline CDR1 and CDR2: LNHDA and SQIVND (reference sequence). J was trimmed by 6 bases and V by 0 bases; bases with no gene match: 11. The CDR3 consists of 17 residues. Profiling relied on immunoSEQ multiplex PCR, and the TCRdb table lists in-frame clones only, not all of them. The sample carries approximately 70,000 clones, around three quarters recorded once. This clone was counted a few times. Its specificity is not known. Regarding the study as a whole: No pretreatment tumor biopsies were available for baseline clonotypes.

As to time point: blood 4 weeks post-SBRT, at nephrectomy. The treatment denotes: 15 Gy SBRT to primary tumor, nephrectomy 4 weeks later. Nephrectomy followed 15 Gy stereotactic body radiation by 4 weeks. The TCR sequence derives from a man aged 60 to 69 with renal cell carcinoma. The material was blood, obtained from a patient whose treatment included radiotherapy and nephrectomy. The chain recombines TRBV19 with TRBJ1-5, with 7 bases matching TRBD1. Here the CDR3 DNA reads TGTGCCAGTAGTATAGATTTTGACAGGGTGAAGAGTCAGCCCCAGCATTTT. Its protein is CASSIDFDRVKSQPQHF. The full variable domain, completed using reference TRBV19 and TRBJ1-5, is DGGITQSPKYLFRKEGQNVTLSCEQNLNHDAMYWYRQDPGQGLRLIYYSQIVNDFQKGDIAEGYSVSREKKESFPLTVTSAQKNPTAFYLCASSIDFDRVKSQPQHFGDGTRLSIL.